This T cell receptor beta chain originates from a study of OX40 agonist ivuxolimab in advanced cancers. Study-wide findings and caveats: At 0.1 to 3.0 mg/kg, clonal expansion of CD4+ and CD8+ blood T cells had occurred by week 6. In the 0.1-3.0 mg/kg groups, partial responders showed among the lowest expansion.

Sequencing used immunoSEQ multiplex PCR; TCRdb keeps in-frame clones, though not all of them. The sample records nearly 70,000 clones, around 83% being singletons. This CDR3 has 11 amino acids. Germline CDR1 reads SEHNR; CDR2 reads FQNEAQ (reference sequence). The V end was cut by 5 bases, the J end by 5 bases, with 7 bases between. In the case of this clone: Its antigen is not known.

The TCR was taken from an adult with an advanced solid tumor such as melanoma, head and neck, liver or kidney cancer. Sequencing used CD4+ or CD8+ T cells sorted from blood, obtained in a trial of the OX40 agonist ivuxolimab. This chain links TRBV7-9 with TRBJ2-7; D is ambiguous. CDR3 amino acids: CASSRLDEQYF. DNA of the CDR3: TGTGCCAGCAGCCGGTTGGACGAGCAGTACTTC.